The 31 T cell receptor beta chains listed next were all sequenced from one sample in a study of OX40 agonist ivuxolimab in advanced cancers. Clones were read by immunoSEQ multiplex PCR, and TCRdb kept only the in-frame ones, dropping some. The profile covers about 74,000 clones, with approximately 90% appearing a single time and roughly 0.89% taken by the ten largest. Sequences were derived from CD4+ or CD8+ T cells sorted from blood, sampled in a trial of the OX40 agonist ivuxolimab. These receptors were taken from an adult with an advanced solid tumor such as melanoma, head and neck, liver or kidney cancer.

J is TRBJ2-7 and V is TRBV7-9; D gene uncertain. The CDR3 extends over 12 amino acids. Germline lookup yields CDR1 SEHNR and CDR2 FQNEAQ (reference sequence). V was shortened by 5 bases and J by 6 bases, with 11 bases between the two germline ends. The CDR3 reads CASSQTGAEQYF. In DNA, the CDR3 is TGTGCCAGCAGCCAGACGGGTGCCGAGCAGTACTTC. Full variable domain (rest looked up from reference TRBV7-9 and TRBJ2-7): DTGVSQNPRHKITKRGQNVTFRCDPISEHNRLYWYRQTLGQGPEFLTYFQNEAQLEKSRLLSDRFSAERPKGSFSTLEIQRTEQGDSAMYLCASSQTGAEQYFGPGTRLTVT.

J is TRBJ1-5 and V is TRBV2; TRBD1 is a possible D gene (5 bases). The CDR3 is made up of 14 amino acids. Germline V gene lookup returns CDR1 SNHLY and CDR2 FYNNEI. The V and J ends lost 7 bases and 6 bases respectively, with 16 bases between them. CDR3 coding DNA: TGTGCCAGCAAGAGAGGGACGGGGAGTCAGCCCCAGCATTTT. Protein: CASKRGTGSQPQHF.

The chain recombines TRBV15 with TRBJ2-7; D unresolved. The ends were cut back, 5 bases at V and 2 bases at J, with 16 bases in the middle. CDR1 and CDR2 (germline): LNHNV, YYDKDF (reference sequence). The length of the CDR3 is 15 residues. CDR3 nucleotides: TGTGCCACCAGCCCCACGGCTAGGTTGGCCTACGAGCAGTACTTC. This translates into CATSPTARLAYEQYF.

CDR3 sequence: CASKLGDTQYF. The CDR3, as DNA: TGTGCCAGTAAGCTGGGGGATACGCAGTATTTT. The chain joins TRBV19 to TRBJ2-3; no definite D call. V lost 7 bases and J 6 bases, leaving 8 bases between the germline ends. Germline V gene lookup returns CDR1 LNHDA and CDR2 SQIVND (reference sequence). The CDR3 totals 11 residues.

This rearrangement joins TRBV6-1 to TRBJ1-2; no firm D call. This CDR3 is 15 amino acids long. The germline V and J ends were trimmed by 6 bases and 2 bases, with 16 bases remaining between them. In germline, CDR1 is MNHNS, CDR2 SASEGT. CDR3 bases: TGTGCCAGCAGCGCCGAAACACGAAGGAACTATGGCTACACCTTC. Its translation: CASSAETRRNYGYTF.

This sequence joins TRBV28 and TRBJ1-4; TRBD1 matches 9 bases. Germline V lookup: CDR1 MDHEN, CDR2 SYDVKM. CDR3 size: 16 residues. J lost 4 bases, V lost 1 base, and 4 bases had no gene match. CDR3 DNA: TGTGCCAGCAGTTTATCCGGGACAGGGCGTAATGAAAAACTGTTTTTT. This sequence encodes CASSLSGTGRNEKLFF.

The gene calls are TRBV28 and TRBJ1-2; a weak D match, TRBD1 (6 bases). CDR3 size: 15 residues. CDR1 is MDHEN and CDR2 is SYDVKM in the germline V gene. The V end was cut by 2 bases, the J end by 4 bases, with 14 bases between. The CDR3 region is CASSLLGGVVYGYTF. The CDR3 nucleotides read TGTGCCAGCAGTTTACTTGGGGGCGTTGTCTATGGCTACACCTTC.

The chain couples TRBV28 to TRBJ1-2; D is unclear. V lost 5 bases, J lost 1 base, and 2 bases lay in between. Per germline, CDR1 MDHEN and CDR2 SYDVKM. This CDR3 contains 11 residues. Here the CDR3 reads CASSINYGYTF. CDR3 coding DNA: TGTGCCAGCAGTATTAACTATGGCTACACCTTC.

The V gene is TRBV7-2, the J gene TRBJ2-3; a possible D gene is TRBD1 (8 bases). Germline values: CDR1 SGHTA, CDR2 FQGNSA. The CDR3 loop spans 16 amino acids. V lost 5 bases and J 5 bases, leaving 20 bases between the germline ends. CDR3 sequence reads: CASSRGGGQGGDTQYF. CDR3 sequence (DNA): TGTGCCAGCAGCAGGGGGGGAGGACAGGGAGGAGATACGCAGTATTTT.

The chain employs TRBV7-2 and TRBJ2-1; 11 nucleotides match TRBD1. CDR3 size: 15 residues. Trimming took 6 bases from V and 6 from J; bases not matched to a gene: 7. Germline CDR1 is SGHTA and CDR2 is FQGNSA. CDR3 sequence: CASSPPGTGGNEQFF. CDR3 bases: TGTGCCAGCAGTCCTCCCGGGACAGGGGGCAATGAGCAGTTCTTC.

The rearrangement uses TRBV6-5 and TRBJ2-7; no clear D. Germline V gene lookup returns CDR1 MNHEY and CDR2 SVGAGI. The CDR3 spans 14 residues. The V and J ends lost 2 bases and 3 bases respectively, with 11 bases between them. The CDR3 sequence is CASSYRRTNYEQYF. In DNA, the CDR3 is TGTGCCAGCAGTTACAGGCGGACCAACTACGAGCAGTACTTC.

The chain carries TRBV5-1 and TRBJ2-1; TRBD1 aligns across 8 bases. V shed 3 bases and J 3 bases; nucleotides not matched to a gene: 5. Germline V gives CDR1 SGHRS, CDR2 YFSETQ. This CDR3 region has 15 residues. The CDR3 protein is CASSSGQVYYNEQFF. The CDR3 coding sequence is TGCGCCAGCAGCTCGGGACAGGTGTACTACAATGAGCAGTTCTTC.

The chain uses TRBV7-3 and TRBJ2-2, with 9 nucleotides matching TRBD2. V shed 5 bases, J shed 3 bases, and the junction held 10 bases outside the gene matches. Germline CDR1 reads SGHTA; CDR2 reads FQGTGA. This CDR3 contains 17 residues. CDR3 DNA: TGTGCCAGCAGCCTGTCCCCCTTAGCGGGAGACACCGGGGAGCTGTTTTTT. It translates to CASSLSPLAGDTGELFF.

V usage is TRBV7-6 and J usage is TRBJ2-1; 7 nucleotides agree with TRBD2. The CDR3 has 13 residues. Germline loops: CDR1 SGHVS, CDR2 FNYEAQ. V was pared by 2 bases and J by 9 bases, with 4 bases of the junction left unmatched. The CDR3 reads CASSLRPSGEQFF. CDR3 bases: TGTGCCAGCAGCTTACGGCCTAGCGGTGAGCAGTTCTTC. The variable domain in full, completed from reference TRBV7-6 and TRBJ2-1, reads GAGVSQSPRYKVTKRGQDVALRCDPISGHVSLYWYRQALGQGPEFLTYFNYEAQQDKSGLPNDRFSAERPEGSISTLTIQRTEQRDSAMYRCASSLRPSGEQFFGPGTRLTVL.

V is TRBV5-4 and J is TRBJ2-1; D gene unclear. Trimming pared 4 bases from V and 6 bases from J, leaving 5 bases between. Germline CDR1 is SGHNT and CDR2 is YYREEE (reference sequence). The CDR3 length is 11 residues. The chain's CDR3 is CASSQANEQFF. The CDR3 DNA follows: TGTGCCAGCAGCCAAGCCAATGAGCAGTTCTTC.

The J gene is TRBJ2-7, the V gene TRBV18; 9 nucleotides align to TRBD1. In germline, CDR1 is KGHSH, CDR2 LQKENI. The CDR3 spans 16 residues. The trim removed 3 bases at V and 4 bases at J, leaving 10 bases unmatched. The DNA of the CDR3 is TGTGCCAGCTCACCGACCTTAGGGACAGGGTCGTACGAGCAGTACTTC. Protein: CASSPTLGTGSYEQYF.

The gene calls are TRBV7-2 and TRBJ2-5; possibly TRBD1 for D (6 bases). The DNA end favors TRBJ2-7, so the J call may be wrong. There are 16 residues in the CDR3. The germline V gene has CDR1 SGHTA and CDR2 FQGNSA. CDR3 nucleotides: TGTGCCAGCAGCCGACAAGGTTGGGACACTTCCTACGAGCAGTACTTC. Translating it yields CASSRQGWDTSYEQYF.

This clone was seen only a few times. The chain is built from TRBV2 and TRBJ2-2, with TRBD2 matching over 14 bases. This CDR3 comprises 16 residues. The trim removed 6 bases at V and 5 bases at J, leaving 5 bases unmatched. The germline V gene has CDR1 SNHLY and CDR2 FYNNEI. The CDR3 loop is CASSKGTSGSTGELFF. CDR3 bases: TGTGCCAGCAGCAAAGGGACTAGCGGGAGTACCGGGGAGCTGTTTTTT.

This clone occurred once. For the CDR3, the DNA is TGTGCCAGCAGCTTAGGGCCAGGGCGGACCTACGAGCAGTACTTC. It is translated as CASSLGPGRTYEQYF. The chain couples TRBV11-1 to TRBJ2-5; TRBD1 is a possible D gene (5 bases). The J call may be in error: the DNA end matches TRBJ2-7 better. CDR3 size: 15 residues. The germline V gene encodes CDR1 SGHAT and CDR2 FQDESV (reference sequence).

A note on this clone: At one end, the junction sequence differs from germline, possibly due to a read error. The chain is built from TRBV7-7 and TRBJ2-1, with D perhaps matching TRBD2 (5 bases). CDR1 and CDR2 (germline): SSHAT, FNYEAQ (reference sequence). This CDR3 has 13 residues. The CDR3 nucleotides read TGTGCTAGCAGCTTAGGGCGGGACAATGAGCAGTTCTTC. The encoded protein is CASSLGRDNEQFF.

The gene calls are TRBV11-2 and TRBJ2-7; TRBD2 agrees at 14 bases. Germline V lookup: CDR1 SGHAT, CDR2 FQNNGV. The CDR3 extends over 16 amino acids. Trimming took 5 bases from V and 4 from J; bases not matched to a gene: 7. The CDR3 reads CASSIKGLAGGYEQYF. The CDR3 bases are TGTGCCAGCAGCATTAAAGGACTAGCGGGAGGTTACGAGCAGTACTTC.

V gene TRBV7-2 combines with J gene TRBJ2-1; 9 bases are a match to TRBD1. This CDR3 contains 16 residues. Trimming cost V 5 bases and J 3 bases; bases outside gene matches: 8. CDR1 SGHTA and CDR2 FQGNSA come from the germline V gene. CDR3 protein: CASSPRTGDNYNEQFF. CDR3 DNA: TGTGCCAGCAGCCCCCGGACAGGGGACAACTACAATGAGCAGTTCTTC.

The chain links TRBV5-1 to TRBJ2-7; 10 positions match TRBD1. This CDR3 has 17 amino acids. Germline V gene lookup returns CDR1 SGHRS and CDR2 YFSETQ. J was trimmed by 3 bases and V by 3 bases; bases with no gene match: 12. CDR3 protein: CASSSTPPGTGVYEQYF. CDR3 in DNA: TGCGCCAGCAGCTCGACCCCCCCCGGGACAGGGGTCTACGAGCAGTACTTC.

This chain links TRBV29-1 with TRBJ2-7; a possible D gene is TRBD2 (6 bases). CDR1 is SQVTM, CDR2 ANQGSEA, per germline. The CDR3 runs 13 residues. V shed 7 bases and J shed 9 bases, with 22 bases lying between them. For the CDR3, the DNA is TGCAGCGGCCGGGCCCCGGGAGTATCGGTGCAGTACTTC. This codes for CSGRAPGVSVQYF.

The chain combines TRBV10-3 with TRBJ2-5; TRBD1 is a possible D gene (6 bases). The J call may be incorrect, as the DNA end agrees better with TRBJ2-7. The CDR3 covers 17 residues. Germline CDR1 and CDR2: ENHRY and SYGVKD. The DNA of the CDR3 is TGTGCCATCAGTAACCTCGGGACACTTGATCCCCCCTACGAGCAGTACTTC. Its protein product is CAISNLGTLDPPYEQYF.

In its sample, this clone was seen a few times. V is TRBV7-9 and J is TRBJ1-1; the D is unclear. This CDR3 spans 14 amino acids. The V and J ends lost 5 bases and 0 bases respectively, with 10 bases between them. In germline, CDR1 is SEHNR, CDR2 FQNEAQ (reference sequence). CDR3 bases: TGTGCCAGCAGCAGCAGGTTCTTGAACACTGAAGCTTTCTTT. Protein sequence: CASSSRFLNTEAFF.

The J gene is TRBJ2-7, the V gene TRBV18; possible D gene TRBD2, 5 bases. Germline V CDR1 and CDR2: KGHSH, LQKENI. V lost 6 bases and J 6 bases, leaving 15 bases between the germline ends. This CDR3 spans 13 amino acids. CDR3 sequence reads: CASSRVSGSEQYF. The CDR3, as DNA: TGTGCCAGCTCCAGAGTATCGGGGTCCGAGCAGTACTTC.

V and J are TRBV30 and TRBJ1-2; 7 nucleotides match TRBD1. Germline CDR1 GTSNPN, CDR2 SVGIG (reference sequence). CDR3 size: 15 residues. V lost 2 bases to trimming and J lost 4 bases; unmatched junction nucleotides: 10. CDR3 residues: CAWSTPRQGTYGYTF. The CDR3 coding sequence is TGTGCCTGGAGTACCCCCCGACAGGGTACCTATGGCTACACCTTC.

The chain couples TRBV5-6 to TRBJ2-5; D unclear. The ends were cut back, 0 bases at V and 5 bases at J, with 8 bases in the middle. Germline CDR1 is SGHDT and CDR2 is YYEEEE. The CDR3 length is 13 residues. CDR3 region: CASSLDRAETQYF. The CDR3 bases are TGTGCCAGCAGCTTGGACCGGGCGGAGACCCAGTACTTC.

J is TRBJ1-1 and V is TRBV10-3, with D maybe TRBD1 (5 bases). The CDR3 length is 13 residues. Trimming left V 7 bases short and J 1 base short, with 10 bases between. The germline gives CDR1 ENHRY, CDR2 SYGVKD. CDR3: CAIKGLTNTEAFF. The CDR3 DNA reads TGTGCCATCAAGGGACTGACGAACACTGAAGCTTTCTTT.

The chain joins TRBV4-2 to TRBJ2-7, with 9 nucleotides matching TRBD1. The length of the CDR3 is 14 residues. Germline CDR1 is LGHNA and CDR2 is YNFKEQ. J lost 1 base, V lost 3 bases, and 1 base had no gene match. The CDR3 loop reads CASSHGTGSYEQYF. CDR3 in DNA: TGTGCCAGCAGCCATGGGACAGGGTCCTACGAGCAGTACTTC.